Shown below are 14 T cell receptor beta chains from a single sample sequenced in a study of blood T cell repertoires in COVID-19. TCRdb's table, derived via immunoSEQ multiplex PCR, lists solely in-frame clones and lacks some. The sample consists of roughly 16,000 clones, 85% to 90% of them appearing once. Sequencing used peripheral blood. The source of these receptors is a human donor in a cohort sampled during active COVID-19.

CDR3: CASSLRQISYNEQFF. CDR3 nucleotide sequence: TGTGCCAGCAGCTTGAGACAGATCTCCTACAATGAGCAGTTCTTC. The V call is TRBV5-8, the J call TRBJ2-1; D perhaps matches TRBD1 (5 bases). The V gene lost 1 base and the J gene lost 0 bases, with 8 bases spanning the gap. Germline loops: CDR1 SGHTS, CDR2 YDEGEE. The CDR3 covers 15 residues.

V usage is TRBV7-9 and J usage is TRBJ2-7, with 9 bases fitting TRBD1. The CDR3 has 15 residues. Per germline, CDR1 SEHNR and CDR2 FQNEAQ (reference sequence). After removal of 5 bases from V and 0 bases from J, the junction contained 5 bases not matched to a gene. In nucleotides, the CDR3 is TGTGCCAGCAGCCCAGACAGGGGGACCTCCTACGAGCAGTACTTC. As protein: CASSPDRGTSYEQYF. Filled out from reference TRBV7-9 and TRBJ2-7, the complete variable domain reads DTGVSQNPRHKITKRGQNVTFRCDPISEHNRLYWYRQTLGQGPEFLTYFQNEAQLEKSRLLSDRFSAERPKGSFSTLEIQRTEQGDSAMYLCASSPDRGTSYEQYFGPGTRLTVT.

This clone is categorized as medium-sized. The rearrangement uses TRBV10-2 and TRBJ1-6; D call uncertain. With 0 bases removed from V and 9 bases from J, the gap between germline ends came to 9 bases. This CDR3 spans 14 amino acids. Germline V gene data show CDR1 as WSHSY and CDR2 as SAAADI. In DNA, the CDR3 is TGCGCCAGCAGTGAGTCGGTCGGGAGTTCACCCCTCCACTTT. Its translation is CASSESVGSSPLHF.

This chain joins TRBV12-3 or TRBV12-4 and TRBJ2-3; D may be TRBD2 (5 bases). Trimming shortened V by 5 bases and J by 2 bases, and 8 bases separated the two germline ends. The CDR3 is made up of 13 amino acids. CDR3 sequence reads: CASSLDFTDTQYF. CDR3 bases: TGTGCCAGCAGTCTGGACTTCACAGATACGCAGTATTTT.

This chain uses TRBV11-1 with TRBJ2-3; D is undetermined. The germline V gene has CDR1 SGHAT and CDR2 FQDESV (reference sequence). This CDR3 is built from 15 residues. V was cut by 1 base and J by 6 bases, with 14 bases left in between. The CDR3: CASSLDGDPGDTQYF. DNA for the CDR3: TGTGCCAGCAGCTTAGACGGAGATCCTGGGGATACGCAGTATTTT.

V and J are TRBV24-1 and TRBJ2-5; TRBD2 might be the D (6 bases). In germline, CDR1 is KGHDR, CDR2 SFDVKD. The CDR3 extends over 16 amino acids. The germline V and J ends were trimmed by 2 bases and 4 bases, with 16 bases remaining between them. DNA for the CDR3: TGTGCCACCAGTGATTGGGGCAGGGAGGCGTCAGAGACCCAGTACTTC. This encodes CATSDWGREASETQYF.

The rearrangement joins TRBV19 to TRBJ2-1, with D possibly matching TRBD2 (6 bases). Germline V gene lookup returns CDR1 LNHDA and CDR2 SQIVND (reference sequence). V dropped 5 bases and J dropped 7 bases, with 15 bases sitting between them. The CDR3 is made up of 14 amino acids. The CDR3 region has the DNA TGTGCCAGTAGTTGGTGGGAGGAGGCGAATGAGCAGTTCTTC. Its translation: CASSWWEEANEQFF.

The chain recombines TRBV2 with TRBJ2-5, with D perhaps TRBD1 (5 bases). The CDR3 contains 15 residues. Germline-derived CDR1 and CDR2 are SNHLY and FYNNEI. The germline V and J ends were trimmed by 5 bases and 2 bases, with 15 bases remaining between them. CDR3 in amino acids: CASSSFRGVQETQYF. In DNA, the CDR3 is TGTGCCAGCAGTTCTTTTAGGGGCGTACAAGAGACCCAGTACTTC.

This chain connects TRBV19 to TRBJ2-2; weak D call: TRBD2 (5 bases). Germline V gives CDR1 LNHDA, CDR2 SQIVND (reference sequence). The CDR3 consists of 15 residues. The V end lost 3 bases, the J end lost 4 bases, and 12 bases lay between the germline ends. Here the CDR3 reads CASSIPLAGTGELFF. The DNA for the CDR3 is TGTGCCAGTAGTATTCCCCTAGCCGGCACCGGGGAGCTGTTTTTT.

The gene calls are TRBV29-1 and TRBJ1-4; D is possibly TRBD1 (5 bases). CDR1 SQVTM and CDR2 ANQGSEA come from the germline V gene. The V and J ends lost 7 bases and 10 bases respectively, with 16 bases between them. The CDR3 has 12 amino acids. CDR3 protein: CSAASREGKLFF. CDR3 nucleotides: TGCAGCGCGGCCTCCAGGGAAGGAAAACTGTTTTTT.

V and J are TRBV2 and TRBJ2-2, with TRBD1 as a possible D gene (6 bases). Germline-derived CDR1 and CDR2 are SNHLY and FYNNEI. The CDR3 consists of 14 residues. The V end lost 4 bases, the J end lost 5 bases, and 11 bases lay between the germline ends. CDR3 bases: TGTGCCAGCAGTGCTACAGGGAGAACCGGGGAGCTGTTTTTT. This translates into CASSATGRTGELFF.

V gene TRBV18 combines with J gene TRBJ1-2, with D unresolved. The CDR3 runs to 13 residues. V lost 3 bases and J 2 bases, leaving 7 bases between the germline ends. CDR1 is KGHSH, CDR2 LQKENI, per germline. The CDR3 spells CASSPTENYGYTF. CDR3 nucleotides: TGTGCCAGCTCACCGACGGAGAACTATGGCTACACCTTC.

The V gene is TRBV2, the J gene TRBJ2-3; D might be TRBD1 (5 bases). V was trimmed by 0 bases and J by 3 bases, leaving 7 bases between them. This CDR3 spans 14 amino acids. The germline V gene encodes CDR1 SNHLY and CDR2 FYNNEI. The CDR3: CASSEAPGTDTQYF. The CDR3 DNA is TGTGCCAGCAGTGAAGCGCCAGGGACAGATACGCAGTATTTT.

The gene calls are TRBV6-9 and TRBJ2-2, with 9 nucleotides matching TRBD2. Looked up from germline, CDR1 is MNHGY and CDR2 is SVAAGI. With V trimmed by 2 bases and J by 8 bases, 9 bases remained unmatched. The CDR3 runs to 16 residues. This CDR3 is CASSYPTRGGVGELFF. CDR3 nucleotide sequence: TGTGCCAGCAGTTATCCCACCCGCGGGGGGGTGGGGGAGCTGTTTTTT.